The source of this T cell receptor (beta chain) is a study of cytomegalovirus exposure and HLA in healthy donors listed by TCRdb under 2017. About the study as a whole: An earlier analysis of about 530 of the donors reported roughly 300 Gb of sequence data and 95 million to 120 million unique TCR beta sequences obtained from approximately 180 million T cells. About 280 gigabases of sequencing data and around 80 million unique TCR sequences made up an early release that covered over 550 HLA-typed donors. The genetic ancestry cluster associated with self-reported Caucasian donors included around 76% of the roughly 390 genotyped donors. The study was designed to test whether signatures of past pathogen exposure could be identified by cataloging public T cell receptors. The study profiled the T cell repertoires of about 640 subjects by immunosequencing and related them to cytomegalovirus serostatus. In addition to the first cohort of hundreds of subjects, a separate validation cohort of 130 or so different subjects was used. To predict cytomegalovirus infection status, the study brought together high-throughput TCR immunosequencing, statistical association of individual TCRs with disease status, and machine learning. A later analysis re-analyzed previously published TCR beta repertoires from roughly 690 donors and added high-resolution HLA genotyping to study TCR occurrence patterns. Rather than using new phenotypic data, the later analysis identified candidate immune exposures from TCR beta sequences and from how often those sequences occurred across donors. An earlier analysis of some 600 of the donors applied high-throughput TCR beta sequencing to assess whether each TCR beta V gene segment acted as functional or pseudogenic. Donor age, sex, ethnicity and CMV serostatus were compiled together with the repertoire data. In a later genetic analysis, genome-wide SNP genotypes for about three fifths of the 666 donors were used, and that subset was treated as a discovery cohort. Every repertoire in the discovery cohort had been generated on one and the same sequencing platform. HLA typing included class I and class II loci at four-digit resolution. The number of donors typed differed by locus, with about 629-630 for A, B, C, DRB1 and DQB1, around 500 for DQA1, under 610 for DPA1, and approximately 470 for DPB1. Five DR-DQ haplotypes were handled as single units for association and clustering, since linkage in the cohort was strong. Among some 410 genotyped donors of the cohort, an average of about 240,000 unique TCR beta nucleotide sequences were sequenced per donor, around 20% of them non-productive. What the research found in general, with its limitations: Across donors, most TCR sequences were observed very rarely, whereas some public TCRs were present in many individuals. A group of highly shared sequence variants was considered likely to be a technical artifact of the sequencing pipeline. The classifier was reported to diagnose cytomegalovirus status with high specificity and sensitivity in both the original cohort and the validation cohort. According to a later genetic analysis, donors in an Asian-associated ancestry cluster had fewer N-insertions in productive TCRs than the roughly 700-donor mean. Some IMGT-functional V segments, including TRBV6-2 and TRBV6-3, could not be distinguished by the 87-base-pair reads and were therefore excluded. In a later analysis, several top co-occurrence clusters were reported to appear linked to parvovirus B19, influenza, CMV and Epstein-Barr virus. Broadly in line with IMGT annotations, most TCR beta V segments showed up in productive rearrangements about 87% or about 30% of the time in an earlier analysis of 450 to 600 of the donors. Specific HLA alleles were associated with 15,000 to 20,000 TCR beta sequences at a false discovery rate of 0.05 in a later analysis. In a later genetic analysis, a missense DCLRE1C variant was associated with V-gene and J-gene trimming of TCR beta chains, and the association was replicated in an independent cohort. In a later analysis, HLA-associated TCR beta chains showed more clonal expansion and lower generation probabilities than non-associated chains that were equally common. In vitro tests confirmed that a few of the cytomegalovirus-associated TCR beta chains recognize cytomegalovirus antigens. Linkage disequilibrium might explain the correlated functional status among segregating V segments, but an unknown experimental factor could not be ruled out. A further reported finding was that TCR beta sequences accurately predicted the HLA-A and HLA-B alleles for most subjects in the first cohort. Because HLA typing was missing for some donors at each locus, association tests included only the typed subset. Sequencing depth was assumed to be roughly uniform across donors in the presence/absence analyses, though that assumption may not hold. A total of about 180 TCR beta chains were listed by the study as associated with cytomegalovirus. The authors suggested that the approach could potentially be extended to other disease states and immunological phenotypes. CMV serostatus was the only immune exposure information available for the cohort. In a later analysis, TCR association rates were found to vary across HLA loci, with the most associated TCRs seen for DRB1 alleles and the fewest for HLA-C alleles. The cohort was sequenced for TCR beta chains only, and without alpha or paired-chain data the features that could be detected were limited. According to a later analysis, most CMV-associated TCR beta chains appeared to be HLA-restricted, and the HLA associations seemed to be driven largely by CMV exposure. When HLA alleles, especially DR and DQ, strongly co-occurred, attributing TCR associations to individual alleles was difficult. Because counts were too low, roughly 18 rarely observed V segments, including chromosome 9 orphons, were left out of the earlier analysis of roughly 600 of the donors.

The cohort consisted of 600 or so healthy bone marrow donors. At the time of sampling, every cohort member was nominally healthy, though immune exposures that went unrecorded were likely present. The donor was CMV seronegative and belonged to the group of 352 seronegative cohort members. Each donor provided a peripheral blood sample, and peripheral blood mononuclear cells were used for TCR beta sequencing. The Qiagen DNeasy Blood Extraction Kit was used to extract genomic DNA from the blood cell samples. On this clone: This clone's antigen is unknown. There are no base qualities to consult, and no much larger clone falls within one base.

The library came from the immunoSEQ multiplex PCR assay. For the multiplex PCR, a mixture combining 60 forward primers for TCR Vbeta segments and 13 reverse primers for TCR Jbeta segments was used. The CDR3 region of rearranged TCR beta genes was amplified from genomic DNA with a multiplex PCR assay. On the Illumina HiSeq System, the amplified TCR beta libraries were sequenced as 87-base-pair reads. In the authors' own workflow: Across the roughly 640 repertoires, a later analysis counted around 80 million unique TCR beta chains, around 10 million of which were shared by at least two donors. To remove PCR and sequencing errors, raw reads were error-corrected and collapsed into unique sequences using a nearest-neighbor algorithm that merged closely related sequences. To assign V, D and J gene segments, CDR3 sequences were aligned to IMGT reference sequences. For a sequence to be retained, a match of at least six nucleotides was required to both a V gene segment and a J gene segment. A rearrangement was called productive if the CDR3 had no stop codons and remained in frame with V and J, and every other rearrangement was called non-productive. Following IMGT convention, CDR3 was defined as the stretch from the second conserved V-encoded cysteine up to the conserved J-encoded phenylalanine. Sequences without an unambiguous match to a single V gene segment were excluded from the earlier analysis of about 600 of the donors. In an earlier analysis of several hundred of the donors, V segments were called functional above 56.7% productive rearrangements and were called segregating when the between-donor standard deviation exceeded 5%. A statistical classification framework was built for diagnosing cytomegalovirus status from the catalog of TCR beta chain sequences. V and J gene assignment, in a later analysis, came from comparing TCR nucleotide sequences with IMGT/GENE-DB human TR gene sequences. A later analysis assigned CDR3 sequences and most-parsimonious VDJ recombination scenarios with the TCRdist pipeline. A later analysis defined each TCR beta chain by its CDR3 amino acid sequence plus V-gene family, and excluded reads lacking a unique V-gene family. As a way to deal with suspected cross-contamination and a sequencing artifact, a later analysis dropped approximately 590 nucleotide sequences that were highly shared and had low generation probability. In a later analysis, a clonal expansion index was calculated for each public chain from normalized within-repertoire ranks of inferred template counts. In a later analysis, generation probabilities were computed with a VDJ recombination model fitted to out-of-frame rearrangements, and the resulting probabilities were checked against IGoR. In a later analysis, TCR-TCR, TCR-HLA and TCR-CMV co-occurrence was scored with hypergeometric tests, and a repertoire-size bias correction was applied to TCR pairs. In a later analysis, false discovery rates were estimated by permuting HLA or CMV assignments 20 times. In a later analysis, co-occurring TCRs were grouped using DBSCAN, and TCRdist sequence similarity was added for clustering within HLA-allele-positive subsets. For co-occurrence clustering, repertoires with fewer than 30,000 or more than 120,000 public chains were excluded, along with roughly 5 repertoires with anomalous nucleotide sharing. The clones in this table, taken by TCRdb from immuneACCESS, are in-frame only. Not every clone is retained; where verified, under half of the shortfall comes from an unresolved V gene, and the cause of the rest is unknown. The DNA gave D and trimming, while V, J and clone size come from that table. The sample profile shows under 150,000 clones; more than 70% of them were found once. The ten biggest clones cover 2% to 2.5% of the sample.

The CDR3 goes from the cysteine to the phenylalanine over 17 residues. The sequence is cut down to CDR3 DNA, 51 bases in frame from base 1. V is shortened by 1 base, J by 1 base, and the region joining them spans 17 bases. CDR1 SGHTA and CDR2 FQGNSA are derived from the germline V gene. Sample: PBMCs. The TCR comes from a man aged 45 to 65 in good health and CMV-seronegative. In this chain, TRBV7-2 is recombined with TRBJ2-7, with TRBD1 perhaps the D gene, on 5 matching bases. The CDR3: CASSLEGWQGRSYEQYF. The sequenced DNA: TGTGCCAGCAGCTTAGAGGGGTGGCAGGGAAGATCCTACGAGCAGTACTTC. The variable domain in full, with residues beyond the CDR3 obtained from the reference TRBV7-2 and TRBJ2-7 genes, is GAGVSQSPSNKVTEKGKDVELRCDPISGHTALYWYRQSLGQGLEFLIYFQGNSAPDKSGLPSDRFSAERTGGSVSTLTIQRTQQEDSAVYLCASSLEGWQGRSYEQYFGPGTRLTVT.